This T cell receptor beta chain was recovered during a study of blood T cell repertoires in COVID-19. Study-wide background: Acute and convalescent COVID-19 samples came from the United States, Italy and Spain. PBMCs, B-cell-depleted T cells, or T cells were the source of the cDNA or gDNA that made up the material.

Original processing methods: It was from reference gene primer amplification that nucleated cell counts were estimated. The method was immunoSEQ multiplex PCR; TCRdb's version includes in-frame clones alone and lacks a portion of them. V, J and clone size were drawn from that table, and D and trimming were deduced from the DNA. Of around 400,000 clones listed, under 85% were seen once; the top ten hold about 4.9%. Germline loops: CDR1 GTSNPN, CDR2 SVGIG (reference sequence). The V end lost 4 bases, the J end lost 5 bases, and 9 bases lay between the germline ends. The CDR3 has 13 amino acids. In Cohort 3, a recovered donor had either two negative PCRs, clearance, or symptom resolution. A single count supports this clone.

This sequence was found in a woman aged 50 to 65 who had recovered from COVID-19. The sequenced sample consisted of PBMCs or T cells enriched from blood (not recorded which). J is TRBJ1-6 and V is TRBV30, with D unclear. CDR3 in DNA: TGTGCCTGGACCCTTCAGAATAATTCACCCCTCCACTTT. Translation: CAWTLQNNSPLHF.